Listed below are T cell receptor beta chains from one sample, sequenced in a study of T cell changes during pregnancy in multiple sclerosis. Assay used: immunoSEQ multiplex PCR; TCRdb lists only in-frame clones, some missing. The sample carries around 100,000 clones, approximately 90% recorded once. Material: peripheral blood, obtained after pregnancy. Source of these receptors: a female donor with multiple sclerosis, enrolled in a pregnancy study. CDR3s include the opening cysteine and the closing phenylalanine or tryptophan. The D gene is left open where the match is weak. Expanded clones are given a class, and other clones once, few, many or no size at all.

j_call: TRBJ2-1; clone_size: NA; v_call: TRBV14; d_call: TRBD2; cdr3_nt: TGTGCCAGCAGCCAAGATTGGACTAGCGGGGCCGATGAGCAGTTCTTC; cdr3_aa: CASSQDWTSGADEQFF
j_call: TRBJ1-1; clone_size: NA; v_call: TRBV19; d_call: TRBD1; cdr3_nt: TGTGCCAGTAGTCCGGACAGGGTTTGGAACACTGAAGCTTTCTTT; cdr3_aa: CASSPDRVWNTEAFF
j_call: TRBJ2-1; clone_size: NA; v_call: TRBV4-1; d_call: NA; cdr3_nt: TGCGCCAGCAGCCTGGAGGCTGCAAATGAGCAGTTCTTC; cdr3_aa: CASSLEAANEQFF
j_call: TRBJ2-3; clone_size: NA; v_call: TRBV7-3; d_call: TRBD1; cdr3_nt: TGTGCCAGCAGCCAGGGGGCCAGCACAGATACGCAGTATTTT; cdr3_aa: CASSQGASTDTQYF
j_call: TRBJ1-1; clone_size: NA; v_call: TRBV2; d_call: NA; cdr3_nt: TGTGCCAGCAGCCGGGACATAGGCACTGAAGCTTTCTTT; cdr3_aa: CASSRDIGTEAFF
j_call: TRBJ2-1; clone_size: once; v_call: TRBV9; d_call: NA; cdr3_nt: TGTGCCAGCACAGTCGGGGTGGGGAGCTCCTACAATGAGCAGTTCTTC; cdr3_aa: CASTVGVGSSYNEQFF
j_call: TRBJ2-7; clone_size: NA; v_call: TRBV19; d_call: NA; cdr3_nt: TGTGCCAGTAGTTGGGGCAGGAGCTACGAGCAGTACTTC; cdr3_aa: CASSWGRSYEQYF
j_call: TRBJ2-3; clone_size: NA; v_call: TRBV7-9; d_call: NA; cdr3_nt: TGTGCCAGCAGCTTATACAGGGCGACAGATACGCAGTATTTT; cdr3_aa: CASSLYRATDTQYF
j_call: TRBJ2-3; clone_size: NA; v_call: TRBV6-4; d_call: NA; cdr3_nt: TGTGCCAGCAGTGACTGGGGCAGGGTCACAGATACGCAGTATTTT; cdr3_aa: CASSDWGRVTDTQYF
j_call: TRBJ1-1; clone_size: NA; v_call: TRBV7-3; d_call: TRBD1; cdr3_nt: TGTGCCAGCAGCACAGGGGGAAAGGGGTACACTGAAGCTTTCTTT; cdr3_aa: CASSTGGKGYTEAFF
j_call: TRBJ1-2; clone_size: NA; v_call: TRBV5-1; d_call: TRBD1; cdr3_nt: TGCGCCAGCAGCCCCGGGACAGGGGCTAACTATGGCTACACCTTC; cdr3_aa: CASSPGTGANYGYTF
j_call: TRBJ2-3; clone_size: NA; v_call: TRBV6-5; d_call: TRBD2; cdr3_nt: TGTGCCAGTCATACGGGAGGTACGCAGTATTTT; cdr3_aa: CASHTGGTQYF
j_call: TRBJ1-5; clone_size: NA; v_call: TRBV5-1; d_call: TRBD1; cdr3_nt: TGCGCCAGCAGCACCGGGACAGCTAGCAATCAGCCCCAGCATTTT; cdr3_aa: CASSTGTASNQPQHF
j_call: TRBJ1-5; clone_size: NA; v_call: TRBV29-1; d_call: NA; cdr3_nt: TGCAGCGTTGTTGAGGGCAGCCTCGATCAGCCCCAGCATTTT; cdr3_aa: CSVVEGSLDQPQHF
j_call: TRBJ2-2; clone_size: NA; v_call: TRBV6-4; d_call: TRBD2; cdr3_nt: TGTGCCAGCAGTGATGGTGCGGGGGGACCCACCGGGGAGCTGTTTTTT; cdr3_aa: CASSDGAGGPTGELFF
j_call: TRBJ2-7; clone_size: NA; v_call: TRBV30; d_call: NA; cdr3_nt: TGTGCCTGGAGTCAACCACAATACGAGCAGTACTTC; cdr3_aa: CAWSQPQYEQYF
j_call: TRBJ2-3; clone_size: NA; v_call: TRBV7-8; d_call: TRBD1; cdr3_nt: TGTGCCAGCAGCTTAGCGGGACAGAGATCTAGCACAGATACGCAGTATTTT; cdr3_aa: CASSLAGQRSSTDTQYF
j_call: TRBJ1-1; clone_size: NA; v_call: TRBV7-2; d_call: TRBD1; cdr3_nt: TGTGCCAGCAGCTCGTGGACAGGTCGGACTGAAGCTTTCTTT; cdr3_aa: CASSSWTGRTEAFF
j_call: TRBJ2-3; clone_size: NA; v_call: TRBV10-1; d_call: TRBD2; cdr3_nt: TGCGCCAGCAGCCCTATAGCGGGGAGCACAGATACGCAGTATTTT; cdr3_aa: CASSPIAGSTDTQYF
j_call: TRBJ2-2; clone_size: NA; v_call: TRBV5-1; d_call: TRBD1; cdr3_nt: TGCGCCAGCAGCTTGGTCGGACAGGGGGCGTCGAACACCGGGGAGCTGTTTTTT; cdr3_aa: CASSLVGQGASNTGELFF
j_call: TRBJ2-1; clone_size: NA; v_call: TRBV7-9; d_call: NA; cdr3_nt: TGTGCCAGCACCACCCGAGTGGTTACCTACAATGAGCAGTTCTTC; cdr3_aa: CASTTRVVTYNEQFF
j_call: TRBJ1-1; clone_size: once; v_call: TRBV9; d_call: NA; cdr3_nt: TGTGCCAGCAGCGTAGAGGGGTCCCCTCATGAGAACACTGAAGCTTTCTTT; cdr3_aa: CASSVEGSPHENTEAFF
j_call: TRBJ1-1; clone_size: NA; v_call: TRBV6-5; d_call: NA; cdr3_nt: TGTGCCAGCAGTTATACCGAGACAGGTTTGAACACTGAAGCTTTCTTT; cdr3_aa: CASSYTETGLNTEAFF
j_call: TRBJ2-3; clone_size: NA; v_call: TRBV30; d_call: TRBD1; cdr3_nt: TGTGCCTGGAGTGTCCTAGGGGGCCCGGATACGCAGTATTTT; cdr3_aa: CAWSVLGGPDTQYF
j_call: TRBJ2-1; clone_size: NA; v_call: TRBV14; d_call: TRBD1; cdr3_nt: TGTGCCAGCAGCCAGCGCCGGGACAGGGGGCTCCTTTACAATGAGCAGTTCTTC; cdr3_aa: CASSQRRDRGLLYNEQFF
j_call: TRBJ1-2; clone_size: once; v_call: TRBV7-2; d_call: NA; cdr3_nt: TGTGCCAGCAGCCGTGGAGTAACGGAAGGCTACACCTTC; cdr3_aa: CASSRGVTEGYTF
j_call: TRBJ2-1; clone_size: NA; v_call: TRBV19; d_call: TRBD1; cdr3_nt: TGTGCCAGTAGTAGACAGGGGGCGATGAATGAGCAGTTCTTC; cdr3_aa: CASSRQGAMNEQFF
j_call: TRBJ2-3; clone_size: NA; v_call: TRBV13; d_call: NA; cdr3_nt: TGTGCCAGCTCTCGAAGGGGCCCCCCGGGCCCTAAGGGGTATTTT; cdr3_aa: CASSRRGPPGPKGYF
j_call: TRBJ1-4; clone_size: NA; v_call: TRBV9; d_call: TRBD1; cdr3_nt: TGTGCCAGCAGCGCCGGACAGGGAGCTAATGAAAAACTGTTTTTT; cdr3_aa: CASSAGQGANEKLFF
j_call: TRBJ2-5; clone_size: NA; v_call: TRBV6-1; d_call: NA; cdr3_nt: TGTGCCAGCAGTGAGCGACAGGACGGGAAGACCCAGTACTTC; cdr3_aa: CASSERQDGKTQYF
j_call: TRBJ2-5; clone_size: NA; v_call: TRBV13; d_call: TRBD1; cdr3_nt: TGTGCCAGCAGCGGCCGGGACAGGGAGAAAGAGACCCAGTACTTC; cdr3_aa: CASSGRDREKETQYF
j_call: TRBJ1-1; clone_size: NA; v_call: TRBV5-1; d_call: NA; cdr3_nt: TGCGCCAGCAGCTTGGCGGGAGCGAGGAACACTGAAGCTTTCTTT; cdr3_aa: CASSLAGARNTEAFF
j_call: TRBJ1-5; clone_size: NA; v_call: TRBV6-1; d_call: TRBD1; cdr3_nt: TGTGCCAGCAGACTACAGGGGGCCAACAATCAGCCCCAGCATTTT; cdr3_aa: CASRLQGANNQPQHF
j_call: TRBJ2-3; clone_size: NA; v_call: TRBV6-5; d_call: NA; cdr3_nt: TGTGCCAGCAGTTACCTGTCGGGGACAGATACGCAGTATTTT; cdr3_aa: CASSYLSGTDTQYF
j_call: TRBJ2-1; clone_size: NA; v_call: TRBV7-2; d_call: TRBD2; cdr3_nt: TGTGCCAGCAGCTTGGGCCCAGCGGGGGGTTATATCTACAATGAGCAGTTCTTC; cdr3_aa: CASSLGPAGGYIYNEQFF
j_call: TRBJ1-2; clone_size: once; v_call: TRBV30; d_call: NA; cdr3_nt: TGTGCCTGGAGTAGCTTACCTCGTAACTATGGCTACACCTTC; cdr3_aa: CAWSSLPRNYGYTF
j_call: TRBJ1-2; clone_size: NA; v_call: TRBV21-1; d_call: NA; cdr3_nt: TGTGCCAGCAGCAAAGGTGAGGGGGCTAACTATGGCTACACCTTC; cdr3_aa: CASSKGEGANYGYTF
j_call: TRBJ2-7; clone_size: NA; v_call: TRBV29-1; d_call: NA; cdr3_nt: TGCAGCGTCGACGTTGGCGGGGAGCAGTACTTC; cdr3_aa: CSVDVGGEQYF
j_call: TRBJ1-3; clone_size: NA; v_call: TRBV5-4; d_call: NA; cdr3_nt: TGTGCCAGCAGCTTGGAACGGGCTGGAAACACCATATATTTT; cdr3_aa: CASSLERAGNTIYF
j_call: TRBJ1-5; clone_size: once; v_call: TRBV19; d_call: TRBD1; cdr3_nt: TGTGCCAGTAGTATGGGACAGGGGGTGGACATCCAGCATTTT; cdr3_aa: CASSMGQGVDIQHF
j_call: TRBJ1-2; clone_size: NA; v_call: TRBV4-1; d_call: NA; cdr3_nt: TGCGCCAGCAGCCAAGAGGCAGGGTTCGGTGGCTACACCTTC; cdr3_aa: CASSQEAGFGGYTF
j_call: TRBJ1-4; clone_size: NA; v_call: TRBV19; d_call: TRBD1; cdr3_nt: TGTGCCAGTAGTATATCGGGACAGGGGGCAGAAAAACTGTTTTTT; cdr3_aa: CASSISGQGAEKLFF
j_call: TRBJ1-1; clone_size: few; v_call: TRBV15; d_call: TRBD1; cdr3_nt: TGTGCCACCAGCAGGGGGGGACAGGGCCTTGGCACTGAAGCTTTCTTT; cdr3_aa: CATSRGGQGLGTEAFF
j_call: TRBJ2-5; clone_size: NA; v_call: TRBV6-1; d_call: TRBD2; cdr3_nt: TGTGCCATACCGGGACTAGCTTTTGAGGCCCAGTACTTC; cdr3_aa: CAIPGLAFEAQYF
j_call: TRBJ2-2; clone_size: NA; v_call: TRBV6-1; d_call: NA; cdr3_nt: TGTGCCAGCACCCAATCAGGGCTCGGCACCGGGGAGCTGTTTTTT; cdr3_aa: CASTQSGLGTGELFF
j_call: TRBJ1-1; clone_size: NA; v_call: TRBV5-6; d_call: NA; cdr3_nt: TGTGCCAGCAGCTTGGCGGGAGGTGCTGAAGCTTTCTTT; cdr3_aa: CASSLAGGAEAFF
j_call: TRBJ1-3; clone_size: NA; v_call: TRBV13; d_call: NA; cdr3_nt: TGTGCCAGTGGTCGGAGGGACTCTGGAAACACCATATATTTT; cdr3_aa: CASGRRDSGNTIYF
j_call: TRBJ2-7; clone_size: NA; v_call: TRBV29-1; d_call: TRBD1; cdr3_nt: TGCAGCGTTGAACTGCCCAGGGGGCCTTACGAGCAGTACTTC; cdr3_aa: CSVELPRGPYEQYF